This is a list of T cell receptor beta chains from one sample in a study of shared clonotypes between healthy human individuals. Only in-frame clones appear in the TCRdb table, and some are missing; sequencing was by immunoSEQ multiplex PCR. The sample holds about 1.4 million clones, roughly 96% seen once. The sequencing sample was made of naive CD4+ T cells sorted from blood. These receptors were obtained from a man aged 25 to 40 in good health. CDR3s include the opening cysteine and the closing phenylalanine or tryptophan.

V	J	CDR3
TRBV15	TRBJ1-1	CATSGGGTGVGAFF
TRBV28	TRBJ2-7	CASSQRSQQYF
TRBV25-1	TRBJ1-1	CASRGLYGPGEAFF
TRBV5-4	TRBJ2-1	CASSPRTSGSSYNEQFF
TRBV9	TRBJ1-1	CASSSRQGGRQAFF
TRBV28	TRBJ2-7	CASSSPTVSYEQYF
TRBV18	TRBJ1-2	CASSPPSRGTNYGYTF
TRBV11-3	TRBJ2-1	CASSPTSGRNEQFF
TRBV15	TRBJ1-4	CATGRGRNEKLFF
TRBV20-1	TRBJ2-2	CSARAGELFF
TRBV14	TRBJ2-5	CASSQGSSGSWETQYF
TRBV7-9	TRBJ2-7	CASIETGQGTYEQYF
TRBV5-4	TRBJ2-3	CASSSPSGRTDTQYF
TRBV18	TRBJ1-4	CASSPRQGIGTNEKLFF
TRBV18	TRBJ2-3	CASSIAGVTPNTDTQYF
TRBV6-5	TRBJ2-7	CASTVGQNYEQYF
TRBV9	TRBJ2-1	CASSARTYNEQFF
TRBV19	TRBJ2-3	CASGLAWTDTQYF
TRBV7-6	TRBJ2-7	CASSPTRLAGEQYF
TRBV5-6	TRBJ2-7	CASSTGQGFNEQYF
TRBV5-5	TRBJ2-7	CASSAANASYEQYF
TRBV25-1	TRBJ2-2	CASTEGGTSFGELFF
TRBV11-3	TRBJ2-1	CASSPQESGLHEQFF
TRBV30	TRBJ1-2	CAWLGLANYGYTF